The sequence of this TCR beta chain was determined in a study of blood T cell repertoires in COVID-19. In the study overall: T cells, B-cell-depleted T cells, or PBMCs provided the cDNA or gDNA that served as material.

Method: immunoSEQ multiplex PCR; TCRdb's copy keeps in-frame clones and lacks some. The sample includes over 250,000 clones, under 90% seen only once; the top ten take approximately 2%. Cohort 3 recovered donors had two negative PCRs, clearance, or symptom resolution. There are 12 residues in the CDR3. Trimming removed 8 bases at V and 5 bases at J, with 9 bases between. CDR1 is MDHEN and CDR2 is SYDVKM in the germline V gene. This sequence was found in a woman between 55 and 75 years old who had recovered from COVID-19. The chain links TRBV28 to TRBJ1-4; possible D gene TRBD1, 6 bases. The specimen sequenced was PBMCs or T cells enriched from blood (not recorded which). CDR3 DNA: TGTGCCAGCCACACAGGGAATGAAAAACTGTTTTTT. This translates into CASHTGNEKLFF. The full variable domain, completed using reference TRBV28 and TRBJ1-4, is DVKVTQSSRYLVKRTGEKVFLECVQDMDHENMFWYRQDPGLGLRLIYFSYDVKMKEKGDIPEGYSVSREKKERFSLILESASTNQTSMYLCASHTGNEKLFFGSGTQLSVL.